These 5 T cell receptor beta chains came from one sample sequenced in a study of blood T cell repertoires in COVID-19. Assay: immunoSEQ multiplex PCR; the TCRdb copy retains only in-frame clones and omits some. The sample has some 150,000 clones, 86% seen once. Sequencing was carried out using peripheral blood. These receptors came from a woman aged 55-70 years with COVID-19, enrolled during active disease.

This sequence joins TRBV6-5 and TRBJ2-5; D ambiguous. The CDR3 extends over 13 amino acids. The V gene lost 5 bases and the J gene lost 7 bases, with 14 bases spanning the gap. Per germline, CDR1 MNHEY and CDR2 SVGAGI. Written as DNA, the CDR3 is TGTGCCAGCAGTCCCAACGGGTACGGGACCCAGTACTTC. This encodes CASSPNGYGTQYF.

V is TRBV9 and J is TRBJ2-2; maybe TRBD2 (5 bases). The CDR3 runs 14 residues. The germline gives CDR1 SGDLS, CDR2 YYNGEE. The V gene lost 0 bases and the J gene lost 11 bases, with 14 bases spanning the gap. CDR3 bases: TGTGCCAGCAGCGTAGTTTTAGGAGAGGGAGAGCTGTTTTTT. It translates to CASSVVLGEGELFF.

This clone was counted once. The chain employs TRBV18 and TRBJ2-2, with D possibly matching TRBD1 (6 bases). Deletions cut 2 bases from V and 6 bases from J, with 16 bases between. The germline gives CDR1 KGHSH, CDR2 LQKENI. The CDR3 is made up of 16 amino acids. CDR3 DNA: TGTGCCAGCTCACCAGATCTCACAGGGTCGTCCGGGGAGCTGTTTTTT. Protein sequence: CASSPDLTGSSGELFF.

V is TRBV15 and J is TRBJ2-2; the match to TRBD1 covers 9 bases. J lost 5 bases, V lost 0 bases, and 4 bases had no gene match. This CDR3 has 16 amino acids. CDR1 is LNHNV, CDR2 YYDKDF, per germline (reference sequence). In DNA, the CDR3 is TGTGCCACCAGCAGAGATCTCGGACAGGGGACCGGGGAGCTGTTTTTT. This codes for CATSRDLGQGTGELFF. The whole variable domain, filled in from reference TRBV15 and TRBJ2-2, reads DAMVIQNPRYQVTQFGKPVTLSCSQTLNHNVMYWYQQKSSQAPKLLFHYYDKDFNNEADTPDNFQSRRPNTSFCFLDIRSPGLGDTAMYLCATSRDLGQGTGELFFGEGSRLTVL.

The chain is built from TRBV2 and TRBJ2-3; D might be TRBD2 (5 bases). The CDR3 contains 15 residues. Germline-derived CDR1 and CDR2 are SNHLY and FYNNEI. Trimming cost V 8 bases and J 0 bases, with 15 bases left between them. The CDR3 loop is CASLATRTSTDTQYF. In DNA, the CDR3 is TGTGCCAGCCTAGCTACACGGACTAGCACAGATACGCAGTATTTT.